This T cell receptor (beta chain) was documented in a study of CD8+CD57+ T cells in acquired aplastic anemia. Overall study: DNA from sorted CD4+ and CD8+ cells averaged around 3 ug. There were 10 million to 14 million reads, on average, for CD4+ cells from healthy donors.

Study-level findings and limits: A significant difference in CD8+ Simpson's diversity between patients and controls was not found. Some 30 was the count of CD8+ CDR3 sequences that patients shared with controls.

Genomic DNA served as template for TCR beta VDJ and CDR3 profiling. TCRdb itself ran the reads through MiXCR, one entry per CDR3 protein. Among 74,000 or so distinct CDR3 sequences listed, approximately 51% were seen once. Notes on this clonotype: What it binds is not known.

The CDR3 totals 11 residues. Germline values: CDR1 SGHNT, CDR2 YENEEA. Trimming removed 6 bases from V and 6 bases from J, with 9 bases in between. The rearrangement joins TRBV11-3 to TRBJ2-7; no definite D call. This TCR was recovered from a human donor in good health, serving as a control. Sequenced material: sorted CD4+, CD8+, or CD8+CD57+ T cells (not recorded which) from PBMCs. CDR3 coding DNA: TGTGCCAGCAGGAGAAGAGGCGAGCAGTACTTC. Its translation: CASRRRGEQYF.